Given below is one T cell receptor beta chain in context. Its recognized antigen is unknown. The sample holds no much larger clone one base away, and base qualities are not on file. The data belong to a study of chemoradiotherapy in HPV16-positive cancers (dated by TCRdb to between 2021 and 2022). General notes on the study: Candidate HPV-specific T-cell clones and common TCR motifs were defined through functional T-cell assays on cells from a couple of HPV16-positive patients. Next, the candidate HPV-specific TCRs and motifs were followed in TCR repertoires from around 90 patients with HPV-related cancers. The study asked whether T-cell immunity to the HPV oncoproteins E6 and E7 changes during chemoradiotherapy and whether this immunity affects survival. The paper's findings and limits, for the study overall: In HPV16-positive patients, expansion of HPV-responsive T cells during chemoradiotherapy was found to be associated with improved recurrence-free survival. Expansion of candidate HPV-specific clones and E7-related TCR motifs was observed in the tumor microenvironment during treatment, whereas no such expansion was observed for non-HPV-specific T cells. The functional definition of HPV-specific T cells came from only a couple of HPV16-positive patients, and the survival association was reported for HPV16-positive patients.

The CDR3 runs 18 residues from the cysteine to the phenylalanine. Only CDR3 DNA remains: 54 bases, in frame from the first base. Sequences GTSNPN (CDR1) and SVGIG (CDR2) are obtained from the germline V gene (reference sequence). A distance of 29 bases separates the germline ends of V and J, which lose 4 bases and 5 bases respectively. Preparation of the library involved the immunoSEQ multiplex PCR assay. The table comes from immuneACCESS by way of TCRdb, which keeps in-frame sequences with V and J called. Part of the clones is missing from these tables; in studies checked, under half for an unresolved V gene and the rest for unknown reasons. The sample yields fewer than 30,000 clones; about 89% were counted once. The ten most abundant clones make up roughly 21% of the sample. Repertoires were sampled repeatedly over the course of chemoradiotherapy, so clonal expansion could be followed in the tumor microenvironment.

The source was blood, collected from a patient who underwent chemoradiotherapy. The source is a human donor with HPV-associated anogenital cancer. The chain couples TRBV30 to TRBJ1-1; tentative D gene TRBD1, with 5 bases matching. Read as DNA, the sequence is TGTGCCTGGAAGGTCTGGGAGTGGGGGACGAGGTGGAGGACTGAAGCTTTCTTT. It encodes CAWKVWEWGTRWRTEAFF.